This T cell receptor beta chain was obtained from a study of spatial heterogeneity in lung cancer. Study-wide context: TCR transcript counts in tumor regions correlated strongly with a T cell module score from matched bulk RNA-seq.

This clonotype was picked up many times. Its matching antigen is unknown. Unique molecular identifiers, one per molecule, were present on every TCR cDNA molecule. TCRdb re-derived calls from the 5' RACE reads in MiXCR, one entry per CDR3 protein. Of around 12,000 distinct CDR3 sequences listed, more than 3% are singletons. The germline V and J ends were trimmed by 6 bases and 5 bases, with 14 bases remaining between them. The CDR3 has 14 residues. The germline CDR1 and CDR2 sequences are SNHLY and FYNNEI. Time point here: sample taken at primary tumor resection. TCRs were sequenced from unsorted whole RNA of tumor, nontumor lung or PBMC. Whole-study results and caveats: Counts that tracked tumor mutation counts were those of expanded intratumoral alpha and beta TCRs.

Specimen: lung tumor tissue, collected at surgery. The rearrangement uses TRBV2 and TRBJ2-1; tentative D call: TRBD1 (6 bases). The receptor was isolated from a male donor with early-stage non-small cell lung cancer. CDR3 coding DNA: TGTGCCAGCAGACAGCGGACAGACAACAATGAGCAGTTCTTC. Amino acid sequence: CASRQRTDNNEQFF. The whole variable domain, filled in from reference TRBV2 and TRBJ2-1, reads EPEVTQTPSHQVTQMGQEVILRCVPISNHLYFYWYRQILGQKVEFLVSFYNNEISEKSEIFDDQFSVERPDGSNFTLKIRSTKLEDSAMYFCASRQRTDNNEQFFGPGTRLTVL.